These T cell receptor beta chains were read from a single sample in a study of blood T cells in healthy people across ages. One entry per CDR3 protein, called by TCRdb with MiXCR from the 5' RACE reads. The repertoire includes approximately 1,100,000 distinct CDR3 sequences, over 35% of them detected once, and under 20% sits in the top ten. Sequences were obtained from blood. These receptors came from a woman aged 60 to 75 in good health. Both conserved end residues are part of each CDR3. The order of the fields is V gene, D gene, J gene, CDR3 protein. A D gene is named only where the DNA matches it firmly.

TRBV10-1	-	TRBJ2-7	CASSDSPGGMAEQYF
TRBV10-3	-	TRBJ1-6	CAISEPELNSPPHF
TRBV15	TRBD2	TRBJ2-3	CATSSAGGGLAGGPDTQYF
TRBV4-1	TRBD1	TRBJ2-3	CASSIGGESTDTQYF
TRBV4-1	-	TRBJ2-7	CASSQAAFYEQYF
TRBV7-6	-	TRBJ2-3	CASSWVLADTQYF
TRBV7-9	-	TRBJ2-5	CASSLTGEGGQYF
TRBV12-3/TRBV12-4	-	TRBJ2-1	CASSPSQGGDEQFF
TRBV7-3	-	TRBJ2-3	CASSSAVGTRYF
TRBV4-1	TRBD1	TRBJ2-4	CASSQDAGGTKNIQYF
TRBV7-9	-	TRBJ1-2	CASSLHPNYGYTF
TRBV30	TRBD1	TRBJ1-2	CAWSASDRGHFGYTF
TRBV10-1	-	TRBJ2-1	CASSDRLDHNEQFF
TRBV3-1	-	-	CASSQAGALTYEQYF
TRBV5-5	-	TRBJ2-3	CASSRRGATGLGTDTQYF
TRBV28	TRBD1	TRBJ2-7	CASSLDRVVYQQYF
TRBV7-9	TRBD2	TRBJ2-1	CASSLASGRVNEQFF
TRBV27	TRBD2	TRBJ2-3	CASSPDAGGRGTQYF
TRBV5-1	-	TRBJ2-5	CASGQGLSYNEQYF
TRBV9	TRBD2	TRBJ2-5	CASSVTLAGGPGEQYF
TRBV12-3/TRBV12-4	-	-	CASSLAGGTIYEQYF
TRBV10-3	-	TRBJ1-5	CATQRDVNQPQHF
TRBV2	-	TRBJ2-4	CASSEQDIQYF
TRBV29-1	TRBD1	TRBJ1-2	CSVDRWGQTQDLTNYGYTF
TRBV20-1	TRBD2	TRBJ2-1	CSARRVWVASSGRARNEQFF
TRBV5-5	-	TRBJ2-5	CASRPGTANQETQYF
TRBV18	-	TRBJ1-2	CASSATGANYGYTF
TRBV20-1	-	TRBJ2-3	CSGGSTDTQYF
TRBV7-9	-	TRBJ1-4	CASSLVGTKSGKLFF
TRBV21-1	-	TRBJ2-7	CASGAIPSGYEQYF
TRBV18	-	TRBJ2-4	CASSPPLTGNIQYF
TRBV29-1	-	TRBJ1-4	CSGSTGAPNEKLFF
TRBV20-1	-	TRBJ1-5	CSAREESDQPQHF
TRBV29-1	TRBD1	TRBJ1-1	CSVEGRGRVVRNTEAFF
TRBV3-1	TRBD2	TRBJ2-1	CASSLWSGRSRNEQFF
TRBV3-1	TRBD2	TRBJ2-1	CASSQATRTSDQFF
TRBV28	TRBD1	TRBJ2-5	CASSKGQKETQYF
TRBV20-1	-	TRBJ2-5	CSARWDVRETQYF
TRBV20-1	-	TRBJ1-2	CSARDPSRGTLEYTF
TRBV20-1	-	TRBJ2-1	CSARAGWWNEQFF
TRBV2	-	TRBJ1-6	CASRKGMDNSPLHF
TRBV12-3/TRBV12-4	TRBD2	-	CASSLSLGTSGLYEQYF
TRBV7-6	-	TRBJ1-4	CASSPGWGSTNEKLFF
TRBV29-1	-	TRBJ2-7	CSGFQAYEQYF
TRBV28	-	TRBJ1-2	CASRTDEDIYGYTF
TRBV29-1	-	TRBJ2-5	CSVVPGGVGETQYF
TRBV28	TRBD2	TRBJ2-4	CASSPGTSYPIQYF
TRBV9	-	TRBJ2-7	CASSVGTTSSYEQYF
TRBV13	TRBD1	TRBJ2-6	CASSLEGHRGRTGANVLTF
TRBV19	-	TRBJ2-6	CASSDPSGSGANVLTF
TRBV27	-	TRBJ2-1	CASSSAPEAPWNEQFF
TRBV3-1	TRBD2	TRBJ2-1	CASSLLGGTSGRASYNEQFF
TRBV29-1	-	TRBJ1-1	CSAGRGDTSEAFF